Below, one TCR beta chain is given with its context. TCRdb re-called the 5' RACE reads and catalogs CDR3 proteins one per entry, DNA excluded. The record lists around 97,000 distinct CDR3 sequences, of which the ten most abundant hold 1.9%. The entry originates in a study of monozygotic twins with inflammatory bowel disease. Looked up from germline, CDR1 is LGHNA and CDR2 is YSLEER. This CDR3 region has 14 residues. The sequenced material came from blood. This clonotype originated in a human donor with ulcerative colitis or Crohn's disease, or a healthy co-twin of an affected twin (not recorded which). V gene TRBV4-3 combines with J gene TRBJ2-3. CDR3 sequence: CASSQVSLIDTQYF.